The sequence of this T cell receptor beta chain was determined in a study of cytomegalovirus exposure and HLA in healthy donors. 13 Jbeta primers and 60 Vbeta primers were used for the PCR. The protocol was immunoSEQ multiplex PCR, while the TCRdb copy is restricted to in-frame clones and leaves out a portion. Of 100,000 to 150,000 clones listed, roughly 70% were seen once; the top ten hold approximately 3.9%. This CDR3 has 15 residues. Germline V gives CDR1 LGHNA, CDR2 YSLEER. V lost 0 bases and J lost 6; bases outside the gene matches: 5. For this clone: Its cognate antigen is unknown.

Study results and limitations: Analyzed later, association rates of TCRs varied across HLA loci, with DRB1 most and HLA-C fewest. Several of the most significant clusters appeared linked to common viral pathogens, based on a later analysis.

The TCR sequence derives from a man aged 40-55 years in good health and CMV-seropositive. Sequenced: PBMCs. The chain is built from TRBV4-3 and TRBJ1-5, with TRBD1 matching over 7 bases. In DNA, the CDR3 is TGCGCCAGCAGCCAAGATTGGCAGGGGGTTCAGCCCCAGCATTTT. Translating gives CASSQDWQGVQPQHF.